These 6 T cell receptor beta chains came from one sample sequenced in a study of T cell responses to AZD1222 COVID-19 vaccine (dated by TCRdb to the early 2020s). The time point label of this sample denotes: baseline before first vaccination. Library method: the immunoSEQ multiplex PCR assay. This immuneACCESS table, as held by TCRdb, lists in-frame sequences with V and J called but not all clones. Of the missing ones, under half trace to an unresolved V gene in checked studies; the others have no known cause. The sample includes about 140,000 clones, with just under 95% observed a single time. Clones ranked in the top ten supply roughly 5.1% of the sample. The sample here was peripheral blood, taken on day 0 of AZD1222 vaccination. All receptors come from an adult in good health.

The rearrangement joins TRBV4-2 to TRBJ2-7; TRBD2 matches at 9 bases. The germline CDR1 and CDR2 sequences are LGHNA and YNFKEQ. CDR3 length equals 17 residues. J lost 3 bases, V lost 0 bases, and 9 bases had no gene match. As DNA, the CDR3 is TGTGCCAGCAGCCAAGAACTAGCGGGCGGAGCTTACTACGAGCAGTACTTC. As protein: CASSQELAGGAYYEQYF.

V and J are TRBV15 and TRBJ2-1, with 7 positions matching TRBD1. CDR3 length equals 15 residues. CDR1 is LNHNV and CDR2 is YYDKDF in the germline V gene (reference sequence). V lost 6 bases, J lost 7 bases, and 12 bases stayed unmatched. This CDR3 reads CATSGPGDSLNEQFF. As DNA, the CDR3 is TGTGCCACCAGTGGCCCCGGGGACAGCCTAAATGAGCAGTTCTTC. The full variable domain, completed using reference TRBV15 and TRBJ2-1, is DAMVIQNPRYQVTQFGKPVTLSCSQTLNHNVMYWYQQKSSQAPKLLFHYYDKDFNNEADTPDNFQSRRPNTSFCFLDIRSPGLGDTAMYLCATSGPGDSLNEQFFGPGTRLTVL.

The V gene is TRBV10-3, the J gene TRBJ1-1; D is unclear. Germline CDR1 ENHRY, CDR2 SYGVKD. Trimming removed 3 bases from V and 1 base from J, with 9 bases in between. The CDR3 is 14 residues long. CDR3 sequence (DNA): TGTGCCATCAGTGAAATGGCGGCGAACACTGAAGCTTTCTTT. Protein product: CAISEMAANTEAFF.

The chain couples TRBV10-3 to TRBJ2-7, with 10 bases identical to TRBD1. This CDR3 spans 14 amino acids. The V and J ends lost 6 bases and 6 bases, in that order; junction bases with no gene match: 8. Germline V CDR1 and CDR2: ENHRY, SYGVKD. The CDR3 loop reads CAIRPGQGTGEQYF. The CDR3 DNA is TGTGCCATCAGACCGGGACAGGGGACAGGCGAGCAGTACTTC.

The chain joins TRBV7-6 to TRBJ1-3, with D possibly being TRBD1 (6 bases). Germline V CDR1 and CDR2: SGHVS, FNYEAQ. This CDR3 is 14 amino acids long. Trimming left V 1 base short and J 5 bases short, with 9 bases between. The CDR3 reads CASSLEGDRNTIYF. In DNA form, the CDR3 reads TGTGCCAGCAGCTTAGAAGGGGACAGAAACACCATATATTTT.

The chain couples TRBV12-3 or TRBV12-4 to TRBJ2-7; D possibly uses TRBD1 or TRBD2 (5 bases each). The V gene lost 7 bases and the J gene lost 2 bases, with 12 bases spanning the gap. The CDR3 loop spans 13 amino acids. The CDR3 coding sequence is TGTGCCAGCATGGGGACGGATGCCTACGAGCAGTACTTC. Protein sequence: CASMGTDAYEQYF.